This TCR beta chain was sequenced in a study of T cell repertoires in cytomegalovirus infection. The V gene end was trimmed by 5 bases and the J gene end by 5 bases; junction bases not matched to a gene: 8. The CDR3 contains 14 residues. TCRdb reprocessed the reads with MiXCR, giving one entry per CDR3 protein. The profile shows about 34,000 distinct CDR3 sequences, roughly 54% of them singletons. As for this clonotype: Its target is not known.

The chain carries TRBV12-3 or TRBV12-4 and TRBJ2-5; 7 bases are shared with TRBD2. The clonotype comes from a human donor in good health (CMV status not recorded). Some clones in this sample may be carry-over from other donors' samples. This specimen consisted of CD8+ T cells from cultured PBMCs, obtained from culture after CMV antigen stimulation. The CDR3 is CASSPSLALETQYF. CDR3 nucleotide sequence: TGTGCCAGCAGTCCCTCACTAGCGTTGGAGACCCAGTACTTC.